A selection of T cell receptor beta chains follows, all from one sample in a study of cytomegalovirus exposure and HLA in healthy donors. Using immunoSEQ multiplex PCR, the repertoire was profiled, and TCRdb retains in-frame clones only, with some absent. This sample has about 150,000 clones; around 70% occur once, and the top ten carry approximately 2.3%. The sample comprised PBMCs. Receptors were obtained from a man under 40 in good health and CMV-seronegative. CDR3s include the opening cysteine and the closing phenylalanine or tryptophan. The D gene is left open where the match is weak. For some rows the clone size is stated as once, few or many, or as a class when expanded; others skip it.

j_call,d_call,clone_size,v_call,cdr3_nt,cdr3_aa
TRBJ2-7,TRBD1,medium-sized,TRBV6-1,TGTGCCAGCAGCGCCGGGACAGAGGTTTACGAGCAGTACTTC,CASSAGTEVYEQYF
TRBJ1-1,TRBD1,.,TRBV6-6,TGTGCCAGCAGTGACCGGACAGGGAACACTGAAGCTTTCTTT,CASSDRTGNTEAFF
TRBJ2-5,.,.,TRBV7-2,TGTGCCAGCAGCTTATCTACTTGGACCCAGTACTTC,CASSLSTWTQYF
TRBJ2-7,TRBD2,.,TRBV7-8,TGTGCCAGCAGTCCTAGCGGGGGCAGCTCCTACGAGCAGTACTTC,CASSPSGGSSYEQYF
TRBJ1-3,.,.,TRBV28,TGTGCCAGCAGTTTTCGGACACGGAGAACCGGAAACACCATATATTTT,CASSFRTRRTGNTIYF
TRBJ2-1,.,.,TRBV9,TGTGCCAGCAGCTCCCGGTTGCTAGCTTATGAGCAGTTCTTC,CASSSRLLAYEQFF
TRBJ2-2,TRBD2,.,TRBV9,TGTGCCAGCAGCGAGCGGGGGACGAACACCGGGGAGCTGTTTTTT,CASSERGTNTGELFF
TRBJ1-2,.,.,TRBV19,TGTGCCAGTAGTTCAGGGAACTATGGCTACACCTTC,CASSSGNYGYTF
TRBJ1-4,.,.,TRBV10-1,TGCGCCAGCAGGGGGTCGGTTGGGGGCGGAACTAATGAAAAACTGTTTTTT,CASRGSVGGGTNEKLFF
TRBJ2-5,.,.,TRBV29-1,TGCAGCGCCAAACAGGGTCAAGAGGCCCAGTACTTC,CSAKQGQEAQYF
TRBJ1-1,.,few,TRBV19,TGTGCCAGTAGTATTCAGTTAACGAACACTGAAGCTTTCTTT,CASSIQLTNTEAFF
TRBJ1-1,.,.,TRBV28,TGTGCCAGCAGAAGAACAGGACAGACAAGGAACACTGAAGCTTTCTTT,CASRRTGQTRNTEAFF
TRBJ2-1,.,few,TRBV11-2,TGTGCCAGCAGCAGCCGTAGCGATAGCTCCTACAATGAGCAGTTCTTC,CASSSRSDSSYNEQFF
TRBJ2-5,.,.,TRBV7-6,TGTGCCAGCAGCTTAGGGACAGCTAAAGAGACCCAGTACTTC,CASSLGTAKETQYF
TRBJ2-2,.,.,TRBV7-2,TGTGCCAGCAGCCACCAGGGCGTAGGGGAGCTGTTTTTT,CASSHQGVGELFF
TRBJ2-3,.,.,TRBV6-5,TGTGCCAGCAGCCCTGCGGCCACAGATACGCAGTATTTT,CASSPAATDTQYF
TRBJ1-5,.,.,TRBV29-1,TGCAGCGTTGGCGGGGGCGATCAGCCCCAGCATTTT,CSVGGGDQPQHF
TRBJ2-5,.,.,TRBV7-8,TGTGCCAGCAGCTTAGCTGGGCTGTATGAGACCCAGTACTTC,CASSLAGLYETQYF
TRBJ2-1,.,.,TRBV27,TGTGCCAGCAGTTTTGTAGGCCGGGGGGAGCAGTTCTTC,CASSFVGRGEQFF
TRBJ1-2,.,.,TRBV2,TGTGCCAGCAGTGAAAGAAGCGGTGTGGCGGTAGCTAACTATGGCTACACCTTC,CASSERSGVAVANYGYTF
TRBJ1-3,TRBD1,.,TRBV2,TGTGCCAGCAGCCCGGGACAGGGGTCTGGAAACACCATATATTTT,CASSPGQGSGNTIYF
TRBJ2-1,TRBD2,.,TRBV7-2,TGTGCCAGCAGCTTAGATCAGCGGGGGAACAATGAGCAGTTCTTC,CASSLDQRGNNEQFF
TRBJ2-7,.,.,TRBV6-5,TGTGCCAGCAGTCCGACAGAGTCAGCCTACGAGCAGTACTTC,CASSPTESAYEQYF
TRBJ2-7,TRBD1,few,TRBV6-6,TGTGCCAGCAAACCAGGACAGGATTCCTACGAGCAGTACTTC,CASKPGQDSYEQYF
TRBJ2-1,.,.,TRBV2,TGTGCCAGCAGTTACTCGAAATGGCGGGCGGACAATGAGCAGTTCTTC,CASSYSKWRADNEQFF
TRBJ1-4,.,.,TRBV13,TGTGCCAGCAGCTTATCCAGAACAACTAATGAAAAACTGTTTTTT,CASSLSRTTNEKLFF
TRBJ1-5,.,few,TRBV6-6,TGTGCCAGCACAACTTCGGGGGGATCAAGCAATCAGCCCCAGCATTTT,CASTTSGGSSNQPQHF
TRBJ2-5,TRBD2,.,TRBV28,TGTGCCAGCACCCCGGGACTAGTGGAGACCCAGTACTTC,CASTPGLVETQYF
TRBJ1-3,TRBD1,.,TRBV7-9,TGTGCCAGCGCCTCCGGGACAGCTGGAAACACCATATATTTT,CASASGTAGNTIYF
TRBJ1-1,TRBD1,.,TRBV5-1,TGCGCCAGCAGCTTGGCCGGACAGGGTAGCATGAACACTGAAGCTTTCTTT,CASSLAGQGSMNTEAFF
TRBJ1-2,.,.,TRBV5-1,TGCGCCAGCACTTCGGACATCTCTAACTATGGCTACACCTTC,CASTSDISNYGYTF
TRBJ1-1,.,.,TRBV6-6,TGTGCCAGCAGTTACCAGACAGGAGGAGTTGGTGAAGCTTTCTTT,CASSYQTGGVGEAFF
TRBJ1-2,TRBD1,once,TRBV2,TGTGCCAGCAGTGCGGGACAGGGTGGCGGCTACACCTTC,CASSAGQGGGYTF
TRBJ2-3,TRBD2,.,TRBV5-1,TGCGCCAGCAGCTTGCGGGGGGGGGACACAGATACGCAGTATTTT,CASSLRGGDTDTQYF
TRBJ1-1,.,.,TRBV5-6,TGTGCCAGCAGCTTGAGGGGGGGGAACACTGAAGCTTTCTTT,CASSLRGGNTEAFF
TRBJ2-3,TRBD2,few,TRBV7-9,TGTGCCAGCAGTTTAACGACTAGCGGTGGGGGAGATACGCAGTATTTT,CASSLTTSGGGDTQYF
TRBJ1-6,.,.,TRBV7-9,TGTGCCAGCAGCCGGGACTATTCACCCCTCCACTTT,CASSRDYSPLHF
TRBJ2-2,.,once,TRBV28,TGTGCCAGCAGTTTTAGTACCGGGGAGCTGTTTTTT,CASSFSTGELFF
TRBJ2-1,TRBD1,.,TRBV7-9,TGTGCCAGCAGCCGGGACAGGGTCCGAGAGCAGTTCTTC,CASSRDRVREQFF
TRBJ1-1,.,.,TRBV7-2,TGTGCCAGCACCCACGAGAGGAACACTGAAGCTTTCTTT,CASTHERNTEAFF
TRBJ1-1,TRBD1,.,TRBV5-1,TGCGCCAGCAGCTTGGTCTACAGGGGCTCGAACACTGAAGCTTTCTTT,CASSLVYRGSNTEAFF
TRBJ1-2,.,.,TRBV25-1,TGTGCCAGCAGTGGGCTTGGGGGCCTCGGCTACACCTTC,CASSGLGGLGYTF
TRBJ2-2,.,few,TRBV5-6,TGTGCCAGCAGCTTGGACCGGGGCACCGGGGAGCTGTTTTTT,CASSLDRGTGELFF
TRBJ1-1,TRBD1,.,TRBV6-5,TGTGCCAGCAGTGGGATGGGACAGAAGGCTTTCTTT,CASSGMGQKAFF
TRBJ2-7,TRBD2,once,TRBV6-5,TGTGCCAGCAGTTACTTTTCGGGGGGCGAGCAGTACTTC,CASSYFSGGEQYF
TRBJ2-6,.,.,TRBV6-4,TGTGCCAGCAGTGACTCGTCTGGGGCCAACGTCCTGCCTTTC,CASSDSSGANVLPF
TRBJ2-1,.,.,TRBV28,TGTGCCAGCAGTCCCCTCTACAATGAGCAGTTCTTC,CASSPLYNEQFF
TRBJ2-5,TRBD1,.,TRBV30,TGTGCCTGGAGTAGGGGACAGGGGAACCAAGAGACCCAGTACTTC,CAWSRGQGNQETQYF
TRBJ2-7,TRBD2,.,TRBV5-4,TGTGCCAGCAGCTTGTTAAGGACTAGCGGGGGTTACGAGCAGTACTTC,CASSLLRTSGGYEQYF
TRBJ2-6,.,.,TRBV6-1,TGTGCCAGCAGTGAGGATAACAGGGTTTCTGGGGCCAACGTCCTGACTTTC,CASSEDNRVSGANVLTF